This TCR beta chain was identified during a study of T cells in Graves' hyperthyroidism and ophthalmopathy. Study-wide results and limits: Patients with ophthalmopathy were separated from those with stable hyperthyroidism by a 13 V-J model. The blood repertoire included most of the expanded thyroid clonotypes above 0.001. Ophthalmopathy, which appeared later, was predicted by the model a median roughly 6.4 months before onset.

Turning to this clonotype: Its target is unknown.

What was amplified from RNA transcripts were TCR beta CDR3 regions. With the HTBI primer set, the TCR CDR3 went through a first round of RT-PCR. In TCRdb, the multiplex PCR reads were re-called with MiXCR into one record per CDR3 protein. Of about 570,000 distinct CDR3 sequences listed, 40% to 55% were seen once; the top ten hold roughly 19%. V was trimmed by 0 bases and J by 4 bases, leaving 13 bases between them. The CDR3 extends over 15 amino acids. The germline V gene has CDR1 SGHRS and CDR2 YFSETQ. The source is an adult woman with Graves' disease, either hyperthyroidism or ophthalmopathy (not recorded which). The sequencing input was peripheral blood or thyroid tissue (not recorded which). The chain couples TRBV5-1 to TRBJ1-2; TRBD1 might be the D (5 bases). The CDR3 region is CASSLGGGSAYGYTF. The CDR3 bases are TGCGCCAGCAGCTTGGGTGGGGGGTCGGCCTATGGCTACACCTTC.